This T cell receptor (beta chain) was captured in a study of blood T cells in healthy people across ages (dated by TCRdb to the mid-2010s). A note on the overall study: In model experiments, roughly one uniquely barcoded TCR beta cDNA molecule per two T cells was captured by template switching. Using deep sequencing normalized with unique cDNA molecular identifiers, the study measured how TCR beta repertoire diversity changes with age. The donors were split into four age groups: young (average about 16 years), middle-aged (39), aged (around 67) and long-lived (approximately 80). To avoid experimental bias, donors of different ages were spread randomly across the sequencing lanes. For two donors (one aged 18 to 30 and one aged 80 or older), the study analyzed two additional independent replicas of 1 million unique cDNA reads from the same blood draw. Beyond this particular receptor, the publication reports: Total diversity estimates from one million sequenced T cells were considered lower bounds and underestimates. Because the CMV infection status of the donors was unknown, age-related changes in expanded clonotypes may potentially have been confounded. Observed TCR beta diversity per million T cells fell roughly linearly with age, and a significant reduction was already apparent by age about 36. Compared with the aged group, the long-lived group had more naive CD4+ T cells, fewer expanded clones and increased TCR diversity, suggesting age selection. Since profiling was done on bulk unsorted PBMCs, naive and antigen-experienced compartments could not be conclusively compared. A strong correlation was found between observed TCR beta diversity and the percentage of naive T cells measured by flow cytometry.

Donors were 39 systemically healthy Caucasian individuals from Russia aged roughly 6 to 90 years. Each donor gave approximately 10 milliliters of peripheral blood, collected into EDTA-treated Vacutainer tubes. Ficoll-Paque density-gradient centrifugation was used to isolate PBMCs, with at least 7 million per sample. Total RNA, at least 5 micrograms per sample, was extracted from PBMCs with Trizol reagent. Naive CD45RAhigh/CD27high T cell percentages were measured by flow cytometry on a PBMC aliquot from every donor. As regards this clonotype: Its antigen remains unidentified. Per-nucleotide qualities are absent, and no much larger clonotype sits a single base away.

Including the terminal cysteine and phenylalanine, the CDR3 comprises 14 residues. The sequence is cut down to CDR3 DNA, 42 bases in frame from base 1. The germline V end is reduced by 7 bases and the J end by 5 bases; junction bases left unmatched: 9. The germline V gene gives CDR1 as SQVTM and CDR2 as ANQGSEA. Library creation used 5' RACE. Instrument used: Illumina HiSeq 2500. The second PCR ran for roughly 6 to 11 cycles and used a J-beta primer mix along with a sample-barcoded 5' primer. A unique molecular identifier was introduced onto each TCR beta cDNA molecule by a template-switch 5' adaptor carrying 12 random nucleotides. Each sample yielded at least 3 million CDR3-containing paired-end reads. First-strand cDNA synthesis was performed from all RNA using the Mint cDNA synthesis kit, with priming by a TRBC-specific oligonucleotide. All cDNA was treated with uracil-DNA glycosylase and then went through a first 18-cycle PCR with the universal primers M1SS and BC2_uni_R. The paper's data handling went like this. For normalization, 1 million high-quality reads, each with a distinct molecular identifier, were randomly selected from each sample. Instead of being binned into consensus sequences, reads that shared molecular identifiers were thrown out. MiTCR, with a Q25 quality threshold and the strictest error-elimination algorithm, was used for CDR3 identification, clonotype clustering and error correction. Lower-bound total TCR beta diversity was estimated with a nonparametric unseen species model using Euler transformation. Clones were called with MiXCR by TCRdb after fastp trimmed the public reads at Q25, and only in-frame beta chains were retained. Every distinct CDR3 protein forms one entry, paired with its most common genes and DNA. TCRdb's processing, not the authors', yielded these V and J calls. Present in this sample are about a million distinct CDR3 sequences, around 48% of which were seen just once. The leading ten clones occupy around 15% of the sample.

Rearrangement joined TRBV29-1 to TRBJ2-7, and 12 junctional nucleotides match TRBD2. This clonotype was obtained from a young man in good health. The specimen sequenced was blood. The CDR3 protein sequence reads: CSGRLAGVLNEQYF. The sequenced DNA is TGCAGCGGCAGACTAGCGGGAGTTCTAAACGAGCAGTACTTC.